A single sample gave rise to the 5 T cell receptor beta chains below, sequenced in a study of blood T cells in healthy people across ages. Next came a second PCR, run for about 7 to 12 cycles, which used a sample-barcoded 5' primer along with a J-beta primer mix. TCRdb ran MiXCR on the 5' RACE reads and lists one entry per CDR3 protein. The table lists 450,000 to 600,000 distinct CDR3 sequences, around 27% of them singletons. These data also featured in a second study, about T cells of mothers and their children.

The sequenced material came from blood. The origin of the receptors is a boy between 2 and 10 years old in good health.

On this clonotype itself: The junction departs from the called germline gene at one end, perhaps through a read error. The chain links TRBV2 to TRBJ1-1; D is possibly TRBD1 (5 bases). Germline CDR1 is SNHLY and CDR2 is FYNNEI. The CDR3 contains 14 residues. CDR3 DNA: TGTGCCAGCAGTTTCGGGACTCTCAACACTGAAGCTTCCTTT. It specifies CASSFGTLNTEASF.

This clonotype appeared a few times. This chain connects TRBV27 to TRBJ1-6; the D gene is possibly TRBD1 (5 bases). The CDR3 is 16 amino acids. Germline assignment: CDR1 MNHEY and CDR2 SMNVEV (reference sequence). The ends were cut back, 6 bases at V and 8 bases at J, with 20 bases in the middle. The CDR3 DNA follows: TGTGCCAGCAGCAAAACGGGTGGGGCCGGGTATTCACCCCTCCACTTT. Translated, it gives CASSKTGGAGYSPLHF.

The V call is TRBV27, the J call TRBJ1-2; TRBD1 matches at 8 bases. This CDR3 has 17 residues. Germline lookup yields CDR1 MNHEY and CDR2 SMNVEV (reference sequence). V lost 2 bases, J lost 2 bases, and 10 bases stayed unmatched. Here the CDR3 reads CASSLTYRTGRNYGYTF. The DNA of the CDR3 is TGTGCCAGCAGTTTAACTTATCGGACAGGGAGGAACTATGGCTACACCTTC.

The V gene is TRBV7-2, the J gene TRBJ2-6, with 7 bases lining up with TRBD1. V trimming: 3 bases; J trimming: 2 bases; junction bases outside the gene matches: 4. There are 16 residues in the CDR3. Germline V gene sequence: CDR1 SGHTA, CDR2 FQGNSA. CDR3 region: CASSFQGVAGANVLTF. The DNA of the CDR3 is TGTGCCAGCAGCTTCCAGGGGGTCGCTGGGGCCAACGTCCTGACTTTC. The full variable domain, its missing parts supplied by reference TRBV7-2 and TRBJ2-6, is GAGVSQSPSNKVTEKGKDVELRCDPISGHTALYWYRQSLGQGLEFLIYFQGNSAPDKSGLPSDRFSAERTGGSVSTLTIQRTQQEDSAVYLCASSFQGVAGANVLTFGAGSRLTVL.

This clonotype has at least ten counts. This chain links TRBV7-2 with TRBJ2-5, with TRBD1 identical over 8 bases. This CDR3 has 15 residues. Unmatched junction bases numbered 8, after V lost 5 bases and J lost 3 bases. Germline loops: CDR1 SGHTA, CDR2 FQGNSA. CDR3 in DNA: TGTGCCAGCAGCCCAGGGGGCTGGTTCGAAGAGACCCAGTACTTC. It specifies CASSPGGWFEETQYF.